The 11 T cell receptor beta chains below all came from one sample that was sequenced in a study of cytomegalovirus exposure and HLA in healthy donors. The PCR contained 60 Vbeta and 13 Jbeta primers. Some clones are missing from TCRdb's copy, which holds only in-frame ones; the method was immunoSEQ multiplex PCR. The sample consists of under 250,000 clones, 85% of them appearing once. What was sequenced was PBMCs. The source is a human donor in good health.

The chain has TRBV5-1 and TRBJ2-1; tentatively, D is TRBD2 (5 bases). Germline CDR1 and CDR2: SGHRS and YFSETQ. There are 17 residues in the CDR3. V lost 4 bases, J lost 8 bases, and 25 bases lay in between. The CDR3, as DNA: TGCGCCAGCAGCAGCCTGGAGGAGACGGGCCTTTGGGATGAGCAGTTCTTC. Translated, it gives CASSSLEETGLWDEQFF.

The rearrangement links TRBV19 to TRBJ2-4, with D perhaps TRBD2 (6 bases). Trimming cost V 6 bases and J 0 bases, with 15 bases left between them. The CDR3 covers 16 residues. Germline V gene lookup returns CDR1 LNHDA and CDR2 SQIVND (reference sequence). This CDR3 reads CASSSPGTVAKNIQYF. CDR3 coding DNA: TGTGCCAGTAGCTCCCCCGGGACTGTAGCCAAAAACATTCAGTACTTC.

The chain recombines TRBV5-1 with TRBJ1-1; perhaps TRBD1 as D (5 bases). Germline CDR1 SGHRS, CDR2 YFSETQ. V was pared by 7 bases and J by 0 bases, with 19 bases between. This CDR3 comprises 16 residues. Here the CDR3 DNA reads TGCGCCAGCGCCCCGGCGCGTGGACAACTGAACACTGAAGCTTTCTTT. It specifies CASAPARGQLNTEAFF.

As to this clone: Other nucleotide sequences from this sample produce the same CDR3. The CDR3 coding sequence is TGTGCCAGCAGCGTAGTGACTAGCGGTTACAATGAGCAGTTCTTC. Protein sequence: CASSVVTSGYNEQFF. This sequence joins TRBV9 and TRBJ2-1, with 9 bases matching TRBD2. The V gene's germline CDR1 is SGDLS and CDR2 YYNGEE. The CDR3 extends over 15 amino acids. J lost 4 bases, V lost 0 bases, and 2 bases had no gene match.

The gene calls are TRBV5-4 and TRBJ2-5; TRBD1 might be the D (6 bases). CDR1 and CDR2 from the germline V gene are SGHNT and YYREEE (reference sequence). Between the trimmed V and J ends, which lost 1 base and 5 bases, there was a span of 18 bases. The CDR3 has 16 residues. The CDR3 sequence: CASSLSGAAPGETQYF. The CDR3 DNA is TGTGCCAGCAGCTTGTCAGGGGCCGCCCCGGGGGAGACCCAGTACTTC.

CDR3 sequence: CASNPGRQGWNEQFF. CDR3 DNA: TGCGCCAGCAACCCAGGGAGACAGGGGTGGAATGAGCAGTTCTTC. The V call is TRBV5-1, the J call TRBJ2-1, with TRBD1 identical over 8 bases. Germline CDR1 is SGHRS and CDR2 is YFSETQ. Trimming took 6 bases from V and 7 from J; bases not matched to a gene: 12. This CDR3 is built from 15 residues.

The CDR3 DNA sequence: TGTGCCAGCAGCTGGTTAGCGGGCGATCTTCCAAGCAATGAGCAGTTCTTC. Protein: CASSWLAGDLPSNEQFF. The chain combines TRBV7-9 with TRBJ2-1; TRBD2 agrees at 7 bases. The junction had 15 bases not matched to a gene; V was cut back by 4 bases and J by 6 bases. CDR3 size: 17 residues. Germline CDR1 is SEHNR and CDR2 is FQNEAQ (reference sequence).

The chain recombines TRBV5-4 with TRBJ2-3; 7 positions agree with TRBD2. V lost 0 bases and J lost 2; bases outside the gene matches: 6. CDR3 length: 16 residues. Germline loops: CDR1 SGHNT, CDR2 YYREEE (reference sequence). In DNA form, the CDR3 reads TGTGCCAGCAGCTTGGCACCTAGCGGTTACACAGATACGCAGTATTTT. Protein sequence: CASSLAPSGYTDTQYF.

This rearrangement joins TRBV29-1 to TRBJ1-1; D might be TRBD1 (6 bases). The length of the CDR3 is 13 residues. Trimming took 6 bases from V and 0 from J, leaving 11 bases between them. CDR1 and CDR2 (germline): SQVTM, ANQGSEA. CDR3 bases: TGCAGCGTAGCTGGACAGCTGAACACTGAAGCTTTCTTT. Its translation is CSVAGQLNTEAFF. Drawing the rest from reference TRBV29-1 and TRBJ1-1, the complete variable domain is SAVISQKPSRDICQRGTSLTIQCQVDSQVTMMFWYRQQPGQSLTLIATANQGSEATYESGFVIDKFPISRPNLTFSTLTVSNMSPEDSSIYLCSVAGQLNTEAFFGQGTRLTVV.

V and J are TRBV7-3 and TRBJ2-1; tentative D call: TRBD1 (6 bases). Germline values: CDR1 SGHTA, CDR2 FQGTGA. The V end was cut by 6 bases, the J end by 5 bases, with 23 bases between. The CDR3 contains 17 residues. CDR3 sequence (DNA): TGTGCCAGCAGTTCGCATCAACCGGGACACCCAAACAATGAGCAGTTCTTC. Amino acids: CASSSHQPGHPNNEQFF.

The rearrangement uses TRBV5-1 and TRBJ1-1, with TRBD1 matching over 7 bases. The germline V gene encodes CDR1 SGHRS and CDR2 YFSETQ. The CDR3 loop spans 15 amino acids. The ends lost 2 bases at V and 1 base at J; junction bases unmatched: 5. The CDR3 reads CASSFTGAPNTEAFF. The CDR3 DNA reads TGCGCCAGCAGCTTTACAGGGGCTCCGAACACTGAAGCTTTCTTT.